The present T cell receptor beta chain was sequenced within a study of T cells after posttransplantation cyclophosphamide. General study findings and limits: Recipient CMV seropositivity and CMV reactivation strongly tracked TRB clonality. Blood and skin or GI T cell repertoires showed limited TRB overlap. Donor CD8+ memory clones often dominated recipient blood repertoires at later times.

This related bone marrow graft donor gave peripheral blood on the day of marrow donation. TCRdb's copy holds only in-frame clones and misses some; the assay was immunoSEQ multiplex PCR. The data show 30,000 to 45,000 clones, with none appearing a single time. From germline, CDR1 is MGHRA and CDR2 YSYEKL. V dropped 2 bases and J dropped 0; count of bases not matched to a gene: 8. The CDR3 length is 17 residues. This clone has ten or more counts. Its antigen is as yet unknown. The chain couples TRBV4-1 to TRBJ1-1; TRBD1 matches 8 bases. The sequenced sample consisted of PBMCs. The source is a girl aged 10-17 years in good health, CMV-negative, and a related stem cell transplant donor. The CDR3 region is CASSQPIRGLMNTEAFF. The CDR3 DNA sequence: TGCGCCAGCAGCCAACCCATCAGGGGGCTCATGAACACTGAAGCTTTCTTT.